The rows below give T cell receptor beta chains drawn from one sample of a study of shared clonotypes between healthy human individuals. Only in-frame clones appear in the TCRdb table, and some are missing; sequencing was by immunoSEQ multiplex PCR. The sample yields a few million clones, 85% to 95% seen once. Sequencing was carried out using naive CD4+ T cells sorted from blood. These receptors all come from a man aged 18-30 years in good health. The CDR3 runs from the conserved cysteine through the conserved F or W. The order of the fields is J gene, V gene, D gene, clone size, CDR3 DNA, CDR3 protein. The D gene is left open where the match is weak. Rows may omit the clone size; those that give it use once, few, many or a size class.

>TRBJ2-5|TRBV5-1|TRBD1|-
TGCGCCAGCAGCCGGACAGGGGCCCCTTCCCAAGAGACCCAGTACTTC
CASSRTGAPSQETQYF
>TRBJ2-2|TRBV5-4|TRBD2|-
TGTGCCAGCAGCTTGAGTCTAGCGGTGAACACCGGGGAGCTGTTTTTT
CASSLSLAVNTGELFF
>TRBJ1-1|TRBV6-5|-|-
TGTGCCAGCAGTTACTCGGAGGTGGGCACTGAAGCTTTCTTT
CASSYSEVGTEAFF
>TRBJ2-7|TRBV5-4|-|-
TGTGCCAGCAGCTTGCCCCCCCCGAACGAGCAGTACTTC
CASSLPPPNEQYF
>TRBJ2-3|TRBV2|-|-
TGTGCCAGCAGTGAAAAACTCATAGGCACAGATACGCAGTATTTT
CASSEKLIGTDTQYF
>TRBJ2-7|TRBV4-1|TRBD1|-
TGCGCCAGCAGCCAAGGGGCAGGGGGCGCCTACGAGCAGTACTTC
CASSQGAGGAYEQYF
>TRBJ2-7|TRBV30|-|-
TGTGCCTGGAGTGGTGGAGGTGGGGCCTACGAGCAGTACTTC
CAWSGGGGAYEQYF
>TRBJ2-2|TRBV7-8|-|-
TGTGCCAGCAGGGCCGGGACCGCTAACACCGGGGAGCTGTTTTTT
CASRAGTANTGELFF
>TRBJ1-1|TRBV2|TRBD1|-
TGTGCCAGCGGGGGACAGCCCTCTGAAGCTTTCTTT
CASGGQPSEAFF
>TRBJ2-7|TRBV5-6|TRBD2|-
TGTGCCAGCAGCCCTCAAGCGGGAGGGCCATCCGAGCAGTACTTC
CASSPQAGGPSEQYF
>TRBJ1-5|TRBV19|-|once
TGTGCCAGTAGACCAGCGGGGGGTAGCAATCAGCCCCAGCATTTT
CASRPAGGSNQPQHF
>TRBJ2-1|TRBV7-7|-|-
TGTGCTAGCAGCTTAAGCATGGGAAATTACAATGAGCAGTTCTTC
CASSLSMGNYNEQFF
>TRBJ2-4|TRBV29-1|-|once
TGCAGCGTGACACTAGCCAAAAACATTCAGTACTTC
CSVTLAKNIQYF
>TRBJ1-1|TRBV5-1|-|-
TGCGCCAGCAGCTTGGAAGGGGATCGGAACACTGAAGCTTTCTTT
CASSLEGDRNTEAFF
>TRBJ2-7|TRBV28|TRBD1|-
TGTGCCAGCAGACCCGACAGGGGGGCTGACTACGAGCAGTACTTC
CASRPDRGADYEQYF
>TRBJ1-5|TRBV30|TRBD1|few
TGTGCCTGGAGTCCCCAGGGGGGACAGCCCCAGCATTTT
CAWSPQGGQPQHF
>TRBJ2-7|TRBV18|-|-
TGTGCCAGCTCACCCCAGGGTGACACGGGCGAGCAGTACTTC
CASSPQGDTGEQYF
>TRBJ1-1|TRBV18|-|-
TGTGCCAGCTCACCAGTGGCCATGAACACTGAAGCTTTCTTT
CASSPVAMNTEAFF
>TRBJ2-4|TRBV5-4|TRBD2|-
TGTGCCAGCAGCTCGGGACTAGCGGGGGGCCAAAACATTCAGTACTTC
CASSSGLAGGQNIQYF
>TRBJ1-3|TRBV7-2|TRBD1|-
TGTGCCAGCAGCTCTTCACAGGGGGCGCGTGGAAACACCATATATTTT
CASSSSQGARGNTIYF
>TRBJ2-1|TRBV7-2|TRBD2|-
TGTGCCAGCAGCTTACGGCCGGGACTAGCTGTCTACAATGAGCAGTTCTTC
CASSLRPGLAVYNEQFF
>TRBJ1-6|TRBV5-4|TRBD1|-
TGTGCCAGCAGCTCTCAGGGGGGGAATTCACCCCTCCACTTT
CASSSQGGNSPLHF
>TRBJ2-1|TRBV6-5|-|-
TGTGCCAGCAGTTACTCGAGGGATCTAGGGGGGGCTGAGCAGTTCTTC
CASSYSRDLGGAEQFF
>TRBJ2-7|TRBV5-4|TRBD1|-
TGTGCCAGCAGCCATCCGGGACAGGGCATCCGCGAGCAGTACTTC
CASSHPGQGIREQYF
>TRBJ2-1|TRBV7-2|TRBD2|-
TGTGCCAGCAGCTTCTTAGCGGGAGGGCCAGAGTTCTTC
CASSFLAGGPEFF
>TRBJ1-5|TRBV7-6|-|-
TGTGCCAGCAGCGCCCTAGCGGGGCAGGGCAATAGCAATCAGCCCCAGCATTTT
CASSALAGQGNSNQPQHF
>TRBJ2-1|TRBV5-1|-|-
TGCGCCAGCAGCTTGGAACAGTTCTACAATGAGCAGTTCTTC
CASSLEQFYNEQFF
>TRBJ1-3|TRBV19|-|once
TGTGCCAGTAGTCCACAGGGAATAACCATATATTTT
CASSPQGITIYF
>TRBJ1-5|TRBV2|TRBD1|-
TGTGCCAGCAGCGGACAGGGGGCGGGCGTAAATCAGCCCCAGCATTTT
CASSGQGAGVNQPQHF
>TRBJ1-5|TRBV5-8|TRBD1|-
TGTGCCAGCAGCTTGGACAGGGGACAGCCCCAGCATTTT
CASSLDRGQPQHF
>TRBJ2-7|TRBV5-6|TRBD2|-
TGTGCCAGCAGCAAGGGGACTAGCGGGATAACGTACGAGCAGTACTTC
CASSKGTSGITYEQYF
>TRBJ1-4|TRBV10-3|-|-
TGTGCCATCAGTGAGTCGAAGATGGGTTTTGAAAAACTGTTTTTT
CAISESKMGFEKLFF
>TRBJ1-4|TRBV14|-|-
TGTGCCAGCAGCCAGGGATTCAGGGCAACTAATGAAAAACTGTTTTTT
CASSQGFRATNEKLFF
>TRBJ1-3|TRBV5-1|-|-
TGCGCCAGCAGCTTGGGAAGGGGAAGTGGAAACACCATATATTTT
CASSLGRGSGNTIYF
>TRBJ1-1|TRBV6-6|-|-
TGTGCCAGCACCTCACAGGAACTTGAAGCTTTCTTT
CASTSQELEAFF
>TRBJ2-7|TRBV10-3|-|-
TGTGCCGCCCCGATGGGGGGAAAGGTGTACGAGCAGTACTTC
CAAPMGGKVYEQYF
>TRBJ1-1|TRBV5-1|-|-
TGCGCCAGCAGCTTGGGAGGGGGATTGAACACTGAAGCTTTCTTT
CASSLGGGLNTEAFF
>TRBJ1-2|TRBV18|-|-
TGTGCCAGCTCACCACTGGGTAGCTATGGCTACACCTTC
CASSPLGSYGYTF
>TRBJ2-7|TRBV6-5|TRBD1|-
TGTGCCAGCAGTCCCGAGACAGGGCTGGGAGTGGAGCAGTACTTC
CASSPETGLGVEQYF
>TRBJ2-1|TRBV28|TRBD2|-
TGTGCCAGCAGTTTATGGCGGGGGGACGGGAATGAGCAGTTCTTC
CASSLWRGDGNEQFF
>TRBJ1-5|TRBV10-3|-|once
TGTGCCATCAGTGAGTCGGTAAGGGGAGGTGAGGTTCAGCCCCAGCATTTT
CAISESVRGGEVQPQHF
>TRBJ2-1|TRBV5-1|-|-
TGCGCCAGCAGCTTCCAGGGCATAGAGCAGTTCTTC
CASSFQGIEQFF
>TRBJ1-2|TRBV5-1|-|-
TGCGCCAGCAGCTTGGATTACGACAGACTGAAAGCCTATGGCTACACCTTC
CASSLDYDRLKAYGYTF
>TRBJ2-1|TRBV7-9|TRBD1|-
TGTGCCAGCAGCTTAGGAGGACAGGGCAATGAGCAGTTCTTC
CASSLGGQGNEQFF
>TRBJ1-1|TRBV6-6|TRBD1|-
TGTGCCAGCAGTTACTCGAACAGGGGGAACACTGAAGCTTTCTTT
CASSYSNRGNTEAFF
>TRBJ2-7|TRBV4-3|-|-
TGCGCCAGCAGCCAAGGGGGGGGCCTGGGGGACGAGCAGTACTTC
CASSQGGGLGDEQYF
>TRBJ2-1|TRBV10-3|-|-
TGTGCCATCAGACAGTTGGAGTCCCACAATGAGCAGTTCTTC
CAIRQLESHNEQFF
>TRBJ2-7|TRBV19|TRBD1|-
TGTGCCAGTAGTACAGGGTCAGGGGGCTACGAGCAGTACTTC
CASSTGSGGYEQYF
>TRBJ2-5|TRBV29-1|-|-
TGCAGCGTTGTCAAGGGTGGACAAGAGACCCAGTACTTC
CSVVKGGQETQYF
>TRBJ2-1|TRBV11-2|TRBD2|-
TGTGCCAGCAGCCCACGGGGGGATGAGCAGTTCTTC
CASSPRGDEQFF
>TRBJ2-7|TRBV5-4|-|-
TGTGCCAGCAGCTCCAAAGGGAGCTCAGGCGAGCAGTACTTC
CASSSKGSSGEQYF